This TCR beta chain was retrieved from a study of spatial heterogeneity in lung cancer. Looking at the study overall: There were consistently more beta-chain sequences detected than alpha-chain sequences.

This CDR3 comprises 13 residues. Germline CDR1 reads MNHEY; CDR2 reads SMNVEV (reference sequence). Time point defined: sample taken at primary tumor resection. The donors were 72 patients with non-small cell lung cancer that was early-stage and untreated. No cell sorting; template was whole RNA from tumor, lung tissue or PBMC. Turning to this clonotype: Compared with germline, one end of the junction differs, possibly owing to a read error.

Unique molecular identifiers, one per molecule, were present on every TCR cDNA molecule. TCRdb itself ran the 5' RACE reads through MiXCR, one entry per CDR3 protein. The repertoire consists of several thousand distinct CDR3 sequences, with roughly 5.1% occurring once and the leading ten covering just over 9%. The chain has TRBV27 and TRBJ1-1, with 8 positions matching TRBD1. The sequencing used normal lung tissue next to the tumor, collected at surgery. The origin of this receptor is a female donor with early-stage non-small cell lung cancer. The CDR3 DNA reads as TGTGACAGCAGGGTACAGGGGGAATCTGAAGCTTTCTTT. Encoded protein: CDSRVQGESEAFF.